Sequencing of this T cell receptor (beta chain) was carried out in a study of OX40 agonist ivuxolimab in advanced cancers. The CDR3 has 13 residues. Germline CDR1 SGHTA, CDR2 FQGNSA. V was shortened by 3 bases and J by 2 bases, with 7 bases between the two germline ends. This clone was recorded many times. The repertoire was sequenced with immunoSEQ multiplex PCR; TCRdb's copy has only in-frame clones and lacks some. Counted here are tens of thousands of clones, around four fifths occurring once; the ten biggest clones make up roughly 0.4%. Here the sequenced sample was CD4+ or CD8+ T cells sorted from blood, taken in a trial of the OX40 agonist ivuxolimab. The receptor's source is an adult with an advanced solid tumor such as melanoma, head and neck, liver or kidney cancer. This chain connects TRBV7-2 to TRBJ1-2; D unresolved. CDR3 nucleotide sequence: TGTGCCAGCAGCTTTGGTATCAACTATGGCTACACCTTC. Protein sequence: CASSFGINYGYTF.